A single T cell receptor beta chain is shown here with its context. CDR3 length equals 16 residues. Germline V gene lookup returns CDR1 SGHDT and CDR2 YYEEEE. Trimming took off 1 base at V and 7 bases at J, with 21 bases between the two ends. The data are from a study of cytomegalovirus exposure and HLA in healthy donors. Assay used: immunoSEQ multiplex PCR; TCRdb lists only in-frame clones, some missing. This table has over 150,000 clones, roughly 91% appearing once. Sequenced input: PBMCs. The rearrangement joins TRBV5-6 to TRBJ2-7; D possibly corresponds to TRBD1 (5 bases). The origin of this receptor is a woman between 18 and 29 years old in good health and CMV-seropositive. The DNA of the CDR3 is TGTGCCAGCAGCTTGATTGTGGGGCGATTAGTTACGGAGCAGTACTTC. Protein: CASSLIVGRLVTEQYF.